This T cell receptor (beta chain) was retrieved from a study of T cells in localized non-small cell lung cancer. Study-wide results and limits: Median detection of top 100 tumor clones in adjacent lung was about 60 clones. Because sequencing included only one region (of the tumor), heterogeneity remains possible. Highest T cell clonality was seen in uninvolved adjacent lung, surpassing that measured in tumor.

Method: immunoSEQ multiplex PCR; TCRdb's copy keeps in-frame clones and lacks some. This table holds some 14,000 clones, about 86% found once. V was shortened by 8 bases and J by 7 bases, with 15 bases between the two germline ends. CDR3 size: 14 residues. Germline values: CDR1 MNHEY, CDR2 SMNVEV (reference sequence). As regards this clone: Antigen: not known.

The clonotype was recovered from a female donor over 55 with stage I squamous cell lung carcinoma. The sequenced sample was peripheral blood, obtained before any cancer treatment. The J gene is TRBJ1-6, the V gene TRBV27; a weak D match, TRBD1 (5 bases). CDR3 DNA: TGTGCCAGCTCCCGGGACTGGCTAAATTCACCCCTCCACTTT. It encodes CASSRDWLNSPLHF.